The subject of this entry is one TCR beta chain. What it binds is not known. Using immunoSEQ multiplex PCR, the repertoire was profiled, and TCRdb retains in-frame clones only, with some absent. The sample has fewer than 150,000 clones, 85% to 90% seen once. The data were taken from a study of a mutant IDH1 vaccine in newly diagnosed glioma. Background on the study: Patients underwent eight vaccinations, which took place in weeks 1, 3, 5, 7, 11, 15, 19 and 23. Receipt of radiotherapy, temozolomide, or both preceded the study, and most received both.

Time point reported: week 11, during vaccination. The study gave 300 ug of mutant IDH1 20-mer peptide per vaccine dose, with topical imiquimod. Each donor presented with a new WHO grade 3 or 4 astrocytoma that tested IDH1-mutant and showed ATRX loss. In germline, CDR1 is SGHVS, CDR2 FNYEAQ. The CDR3 extends over 18 amino acids. J was trimmed by 7 bases and V by 5 bases; bases with no gene match: 12. The receptor comes from a woman aged 45-65 years with glioma. The chain combines TRBV7-6 with TRBJ2-1, with 15 positions matching TRBD2. The sample consisted of PBMCs, taken from a glioma patient whose treatment included an IDH1 peptide vaccine. Here the CDR3 reads CASSLAGTSGRLMNEQFF. DNA of the CDR3: TGTGCCAGCAGCCTCGCCGGGACTAGCGGGAGGTTAATGAATGAGCAGTTCTTC.